The rows below give T cell receptor beta chains drawn from one sample of a study of PD-1 blockade in classical Hodgkin lymphoma. TCRdb's table, derived via immunoSEQ multiplex PCR, lists solely in-frame clones and lacks some. Here the sample spans more than 40,000 clones, roughly 78% being singletons. Sequencing was performed on peripheral blood mononuclear cells (PBMCs), taken before the fourth cycle of nivolumab. These receptors came from a human donor with classical Hodgkin lymphoma. The CDR3 runs from the conserved cysteine through the conserved F or W. D genes are given only for firm matches. Clone size is given for some rows only: seen once, a few or many times, or a class if the clone is expanded.

cdr3_aa	cdr3_nt	clone_size	v_call	j_call	d_call
CASSPLGDSSYNSPLHF	TGTGCCAGCAGCCCACTAGGAGACAGCTCCTATAATTCACCCCTCCACTTT	-	TRBV5-6	TRBJ1-6	-
CASSRGAGRGYTF	TGTGCCAGCTCTCGAGGGGCTGGTAGGGGCTACACCTTC	-	TRBV6-5	TRBJ1-2	-
CASSESSTDTQYF	TGTGCCAGCAGTGAATCAAGCACAGATACGCAGTATTTT	-	TRBV25-1	TRBJ2-3	-
CASTPPGADQPQHF	TGTGCCAGCACCCCGCCCGGGGCTGATCAGCCCCAGCATTTT	-	TRBV21-1	TRBJ1-5	-
CASRQETGGARNEQFF	TGTGCCAGCAGACAGGAGACAGGGGGCGCGAGGAATGAGCAGTTCTTC	-	TRBV2	TRBJ2-1	TRBD1
CASSRHEETQYF	TGTGCCAGCAGCCGACATGAAGAGACCCAGTACTTC	few	TRBV2	TRBJ2-5	-
CASSRRDDQRTIYF	TGTGCCAGCAGCCGGAGAGATGACCAAAGGACCATATATTTT	-	TRBV7-2	TRBJ1-3	-
CASSDGQGDIQYF	TGCGCCAGCAGCGACGGACAGGGAGACATTCAGTACTTC	-	TRBV4-3	TRBJ2-4	TRBD1
CASSPGTGGNTIYF	TGTGCCAGCAGCCCCGGGACAGGTGGAAACACCATATATTTT	once	TRBV28	TRBJ1-3	TRBD1
CASSGQGWGFEAFF	TGTGCCAGCAGTGGACAGGGTTGGGGGTTTGAAGCTTTCTTT	-	TRBV6-1	TRBJ1-1	TRBD1
CAWKRAESPLHF	TGTGCCTGGAAACGGGCTGAATCACCCCTCCACTTT	-	TRBV30	TRBJ1-6	-
CASSSRQGVSEKLFF	TGTGCCAGTAGCTCAAGACAGGGAGTAAGTGAAAAACTGTTTTTT	once	TRBV19	TRBJ1-4	TRBD1
CASALGQGAATNEKLFF	TGTGCCAGCGCTCTTGGACAGGGGGCTGCAACTAATGAAAAACTGTTTTTT	-	TRBV28	TRBJ1-4	TRBD1
CASSSVGANEKLFF	TGTGCCAGCAGCTCTGTGGGGGCTAATGAAAAACTGTTTTTT	few	TRBV7-9	TRBJ1-4	-
CASSAQRGSRDTQYF	TGCGCCAGCAGCGCTCAGAGGGGTAGCAGGGATACGCAGTATTTT	-	TRBV5-1	TRBJ2-3	-
CASSLGDRVEETQYF	TGTGCCAGCAGCTTAGGCGACAGGGTGGAAGAGACCCAGTACTTC	-	TRBV7-2	TRBJ2-5	TRBD1
CASSYGGDTEAFF	TGCGCCAGCAGCTATGGGGGAGACACTGAAGCTTTCTTT	few	TRBV5-1	TRBJ1-1	-
CASSFLPIRTGTGNTIYF	TGTGCCAGCAGCTTTCTGCCGATTAGGACAGGGACTGGAAACACCATATATTTT	-	TRBV7-6	TRBJ1-3	TRBD1
CASSIFDGSNQPQHF	TGTGCCAGTAGTATATTCGATGGGAGCAATCAGCCCCAGCATTTT	-	TRBV19	TRBJ1-5	-
CASSQGDGGARFGQYF	TGTGCCAGCAGCCAAGGGGACGGGGGGGCCCGTTTTGGGCAGTATTTT	-	TRBV4-2	TRBJ2-3	TRBD2
CASSQAYSNQPQHF	TGTGCCAGTAGTCAGGCCTATAGCAATCAGCCCCAGCATTTT	-	TRBV19	TRBJ1-5	-
CASSVVGGVGGYTF	TGTGCCAGCAGCGTAGTTGGAGGGGTTGGTGGCTACACCTTC	-	TRBV9	TRBJ1-2	-
CASSLRGVGTEAFF	TGCGCCAGCAGCTTGAGAGGGGTGGGCACTGAAGCTTTCTTT	-	TRBV5-1	TRBJ1-1	-
CSVGEVDYGYTF	TGCAGCGTTGGAGAGGTCGACTATGGCTACACCTTC	-	TRBV29-1	TRBJ1-2	-
CSAEGVAGGYNEQFF	TGCAGCGCCGAAGGGGTAGCGGGGGGCTACAATGAGCAGTTCTTC	-	TRBV29-1	TRBJ2-1	TRBD2
CASSGTNYGYTF	TGTGCCAGCAGCGGGACGAACTATGGCTACACCTTC	-	TRBV5-6	TRBJ1-2	-
CAISDVGGAFNEQFF	TGTGCCATCAGTGATGTCGGGGGGGCATTCAATGAGCAGTTCTTC	-	TRBV10-3	TRBJ2-1	TRBD2
CATQGAREKLFF	TGTGCCACCCAGGGGGCTAGGGAAAAACTGTTTTTT	-	TRBV28	TRBJ1-4	TRBD1
CASSLNDGGGSTLHF	TGTGCCAGCAGCTTGAACGACGGTGGAGGAAGCACCCTCCACTTT	-	TRBV7-8	TRBJ1-6	-
CASSQDDYFTDTQYF	TGTGCCAGCAGCCAAGATGACTACTTCACAGATACGCAGTATTTT	once	TRBV4-2	TRBJ2-3	-
CASSFQGASTDTQYF	TGTGCCAGCAGCTTTCAGGGGGCTAGCACAGATACGCAGTATTTT	-	TRBV7-3	TRBJ2-3	TRBD1
CASSTKTGTAFNYGYTF	TGTGCCAGTTCAACTAAAACCGGGACAGCCTTTAACTATGGCTACACCTTC	-	TRBV19	TRBJ1-2	TRBD1
CASSAGLGALLKAFF	TGTGCCAGCAGTGCCGGTTTGGGGGCGCTTTTAAAAGCTTTCTTT	few	TRBV2	TRBJ1-1	-
CASSLEDRRNTEAFF	TGCGCCAGCAGCTTGGAGGACAGGCGGAACACTGAAGCTTTCTTT	-	TRBV5-1	TRBJ1-1	TRBD1
CASSRGGTGERYTF	TGTGCCAGCAGCCGAGGAGGGACAGGGGAGCGCTACACCTTC	few	TRBV14	TRBJ1-2	TRBD1
CASNRGSQETQYF	TGTGCCAGCAACAGGGGATCTCAAGAGACCCAGTACTTC	-	TRBV5-8	TRBJ2-5	TRBD1
CASSYQRPGSSYEQYF	TGTGCCAGCAGTTACCAAAGGCCCGGAAGCTCCTACGAGCAGTACTTC	-	TRBV6-5	TRBJ2-7	-
CASSLTGSSYNEQFF	TGCGCCAGCAGCTTGACCGGGAGCTCCTACAATGAGCAGTTCTTC	-	TRBV5-1	TRBJ2-1	-
CASSVTRTGSGYTF	TGTGCCAGCAGTGTAACAAGGACAGGGTCCGGCTACACCTTC	-	TRBV6-5	TRBJ1-2	TRBD1
CASSPTGGVGQPQHF	TGTGCCAGTAGTCCCACAGGGGGCGTGGGCCAGCCCCAGCATTTT	-	TRBV19	TRBJ1-5	TRBD1
CASSQAGPPSTDTQYF	TGTGCCAGCAGCCAAGCGGGCCCGCCTAGCACAGATACGCAGTATTTT	-	TRBV4-2	TRBJ2-3	-
CASTILQGGNSPLHF	TGTGCCAGCACGATACTACAGGGGGGAAATTCACCCCTCCACTTT	-	TRBV11-2	TRBJ1-6	TRBD1
CASMSGRQPQHF	TGTGCCAGTATGTCGGGGAGACAGCCCCAGCATTTT	-	TRBV19	TRBJ1-5	-
CASPDRLTYEQYF	TGTGCCAGCCCGGACAGACTTACCTACGAGCAGTACTTC	-	TRBV27	TRBJ2-7	-
CASSTTPQRGNTIYF	TGTGCCAGCAGCACAACCCCCCAGCGGGGAAACACCATATATTTT	-	TRBV7-2	TRBJ1-3	-